Listed here are 24 T cell receptor beta chains from one sample, sequenced in a study of blood T cell repertoires in COVID-19. Libraries were prepared by immunoSEQ multiplex PCR; TCRdb keeps only in-frame clonotypes and omits some of them. The sample carries 60,000 to 65,000 clones, more than 60% recorded once. The sample taken for sequencing was peripheral blood. These receptors were collected from a human donor in a cohort sampled during active COVID-19.

This chain joins TRBV11-2 and TRBJ2-3; D ambiguous. The germline gives CDR1 SGHAT, CDR2 FQNNGV. The ends were cut back, 0 bases at V and 1 base at J, with 5 bases in the middle. This CDR3 contains 14 residues. CDR3 in amino acids: CASSLEQGTDTQYF. In nucleotides, the CDR3 is TGTGCCAGCAGCTTAGAGCAGGGCACAGATACGCAGTATTTT. Full variable domain (missing parts from reference TRBV11-2 and TRBJ2-3): EAGVAQSPRYKIIEKRQSVAFWCNPISGHATLYWYQQILGQGPKLLIQFQNNGVVDDSQLPKDRFSAERLKGVDSTLKIQPAKLEDSAVYLCASSLEQGTDTQYFGPGTRLTVL.

This chain uses TRBV5-1 with TRBJ2-1, with a possible D match to TRBD1 (6 bases). Trimming took off 5 bases at V and 7 bases at J, with 10 bases between the two ends. The CDR3 loop spans 12 amino acids. The germline V gene has CDR1 SGHRS and CDR2 YFSETQ. CDR3 DNA: TGCGCCAGCAGATTCGACAGGAATGAGCAGTTCTTC. It encodes CASRFDRNEQFF.

The chain employs TRBV5-1 and TRBJ2-7, with 9 bases that match TRBD2. Losses at the gene ends were 0 bases for V and 3 bases for J; bases not matched to a gene: 10. Germline V lookup: CDR1 SGHRS, CDR2 YFSETQ. The length of the CDR3 is 17 residues. This CDR3 reads CASSLVLRGGRFYEQYF. In DNA form, the CDR3 reads TGCGCCAGCAGCTTGGTTCTGCGGGGGGGCCGATTCTACGAGCAGTACTTC.

The chain combines TRBV7-3 with TRBJ2-3, with D possibly matching TRBD2 (7 bases). Germline loops: CDR1 SGHTA, CDR2 FQGTGA. The CDR3 is 19 residues long. V was shortened by 5 bases and J by 5 bases, with 29 bases between the two germline ends. The CDR3 DNA sequence: TGTGCCAGCAGCGCCAACAGGGTTCTTGCTCGACTAGCTAAAGATACGCAGTATTTT. Protein product: CASSANRVLARLAKDTQYF. Full variable domain (missing parts from reference TRBV7-3 and TRBJ2-3): GAGVSQTPSNKVTEKGKYVELRCDPISGHTALYWYRQSLGQGPEFLIYFQGTGAADDSGLPNDRFFAVRPEGSVSTLKIQRTERGDSAVYLCASSANRVLARLAKDTQYFGPGTRLTVL.

V is TRBV9 and J is TRBJ2-1; D might be TRBD2 (6 bases). In germline, CDR1 is SGDLS, CDR2 YYNGEE. The ends were cut back, 4 bases at V and 8 bases at J, with 25 bases in the middle. The CDR3 spans 17 residues. The CDR3 spells CASSPRVADLGGDEQFF. The CDR3 DNA reads as TGTGCCAGCAGCCCCCGGGTAGCGGACTTGGGGGGAGATGAGCAGTTCTTC.

This chain uses TRBV7-2 with TRBJ1-2; D may be TRBD1 (6 bases). CDR1 SGHTA and CDR2 FQGNSA come from the germline V gene. Trimming removed 1 base from V and 5 bases from J, with 11 bases in between. The CDR3 covers 14 residues. The CDR3 nucleotides are TGTGCCAGCAGCTTAGGTCAGGGGCTTTATGGCTACACCTTC. This sequence encodes CASSLGQGLYGYTF. Variable domain in full (rest from reference TRBV7-2 and TRBJ1-2): GAGVSQSPSNKVTEKGKDVELRCDPISGHTALYWYRQSLGQGLEFLIYFQGNSAPDKSGLPSDRFSAERTGGSVSTLTIQRTQQEDSAVYLCASSLGQGLYGYTFGSGTRLTVV.

The CDR3 is CASSQWGGSDSPLHF. The CDR3 DNA reads TGTGCCAGCAGCCAATGGGGGGGCAGTGATTCACCCCTCCACTTT. The chain couples TRBV16 to TRBJ1-6, with D perhaps matching TRBD1 (6 bases). CDR1 KGHSY and CDR2 FQNENV come from the germline V gene. V lost 1 base and J lost 8, with 12 bases in between. This CDR3 contains 15 residues.

The rearrangement uses TRBV2 and TRBJ1-2, with D possibly TRBD1 on 6 matching bases. The CDR3 contains 15 residues. Germline V lookup: CDR1 SNHLY, CDR2 FYNNEI. Trimming stripped 5 bases from V and 3 bases from J, with 16 bases between. Written as DNA, the CDR3 is TGTGCCAGCAGTCAAACAGGGATGGAAGACTATGGCTACACCTTC. Protein product: CASSQTGMEDYGYTF.

The chain joins TRBV5-1 to TRBJ2-3, with no clear D. CDR3 length: 14 residues. Germline values: CDR1 SGHRS, CDR2 YFSETQ. Trimming shortened V by 2 bases and J by 1 base, and 8 bases separated the two germline ends. CDR3 loop: CASSFGSGTDTQYF. The DNA for the CDR3 is TGCGCCAGCAGCTTTGGTTCAGGCACAGATACGCAGTATTTT.

In its sample, this clone was seen a few times. V gene TRBV19 combines with J gene TRBJ1-1; tentative D call: TRBD1 (5 bases). The CDR3 contains 13 residues. Looked up from germline, CDR1 is LNHDA and CDR2 is SQIVND (reference sequence). Trimming left V 8 bases short and J 4 bases short, with 14 bases between. The CDR3 DNA is TGTGCCAGTCGTAAGACAGCCTTCACTGAAGCTTTCTTT. It codes for CASRKTAFTEAFF. Supplemented by reference TRBV19 and TRBJ1-1, the full variable domain reads DGGITQSPKYLFRKEGQNVTLSCEQNLNHDAMYWYRQDPGQGLRLIYYSQIVNDFQKGDIAEGYSVSREKKESFPLTVTSAQKNPTAFYLCASRKTAFTEAFFGQGTRLTVV.

The genes are TRBV7-9 and TRBJ2-2, with TRBD2 as a possible D gene (5 bases). This CDR3 is built from 17 residues. Trimming took 5 bases from V and 4 from J, leaving 20 bases between them. From germline, CDR1 is SEHNR and CDR2 FQNEAQ (reference sequence). The CDR3 spells CASSPRPGMWSTGELFF. CDR3 nucleotide sequence: TGTGCCAGCAGCCCGAGGCCCGGGATGTGGAGCACCGGGGAGCTGTTTTTT.

The chain couples TRBV18 to TRBJ2-5, with D perhaps TRBD2 (5 bases). This CDR3 has 13 residues. V lost 4 bases to trimming and J lost 2 bases, with 8 bases between them. Germline V gene lookup returns CDR1 KGHSH and CDR2 LQKENI. The CDR3 loop reads CASSLGVQETQYF. CDR3 DNA: TGTGCCAGCTCACTGGGAGTGCAAGAGACCCAGTACTTC. Full variable domain (outside the CDR3, taken from reference TRBV18 and TRBJ2-5): NAGVMQNPRHLVRRRGQEARLRCSPMKGHSHVYWYRQLPEEGLKFMVYLQKENIIDESGMPKERFSAEFPKEGPSILRIQQVVRGDSAAYFCASSLGVQETQYFGPGTRLLVL.

The genes are TRBV19 and TRBJ1-4; D gene ambiguous. The CDR3 has 14 residues. The V gene lost 2 bases and the J gene lost 7 bases, with 11 bases spanning the gap. Looked up from germline, CDR1 is LNHDA and CDR2 is SQIVND (reference sequence). DNA for the CDR3: TGTGCCAGTAGTATAAAAGTGGAGGGTGAAAAACTGTTTTTT. Encoded protein: CASSIKVEGEKLFF.

This clone occurred a few times. The chain carries TRBV5-5 and TRBJ2-7; a possible D gene is TRBD1 (6 bases). CDR3 size: 16 residues. The V end was cut by 2 bases, the J end by 0 bases, with 15 bases between. Germline V gene lookup returns CDR1 SGHKS and CDR2 YYEKEE (reference sequence). The CDR3 region has the DNA TGTGCCAGCAGCTTTAGACAGGTTGGTTTCTCCTACGAGCAGTACTTC. This sequence encodes CASSFRQVGFSYEQYF.

This clone was seen a handful of times. This sequence joins TRBV6-1 and TRBJ1-6; no firm D call. Germline CDR1 is MNHNS and CDR2 is SASEGT. The length of the CDR3 is 13 residues. V shed 5 bases and J shed 5 bases, with 7 bases lying between them. The CDR3 loop reads CASSSRDNSPLHF. The CDR3 coding sequence is TGTGCCAGCAGTTCGCGAGATAATTCACCCCTCCACTTT.

The genes are TRBV30 and TRBJ2-2, with a weak D call TRBD2 (5 bases). V dropped 0 bases and J dropped 6 bases, with 8 bases sitting between them. Germline V lookup: CDR1 GTSNPN, CDR2 SVGIG (reference sequence). The CDR3 length is 13 residues. CDR3 residues: CAWSVRGPGELFF. CDR3 DNA: TGTGCCTGGAGTGTACGAGGGCCCGGGGAGCTGTTTTTT.

The DNA for the CDR3 is TGTGCCAGCAGCAGGACAGGGGGCGGGGAGACCCAGTACTTC. It specifies CASSRTGGGETQYF. The chain uses TRBV7-2 and TRBJ2-5; 11 bases map to TRBD1. The V and J ends lost 5 bases and 5 bases, in that order; junction bases with no gene match: 4. The germline gives CDR1 SGHTA, CDR2 FQGNSA. The CDR3 spans 14 residues.

This chain uses TRBV19 with TRBJ2-3; 8 bases align to TRBD2. The CDR3 runs to 16 residues. CDR1 is LNHDA, CDR2 SQIVND, per germline (reference sequence). Trimming at V came to 1 base and at J to 2 bases, leaving 5 bases not matched to a gene. In nucleotides, the CDR3 is TGTGCCAGTAGTATAGGCGGGGGGACATCCACAGATACGCAGTATTTT. This gives the protein CASSIGGGTSTDTQYF.

The rearrangement uses TRBV6-5 and TRBJ2-3; 8 bases are shared with TRBD2. The ends lost 6 bases at V and 5 bases at J; junction bases unmatched: 7. This CDR3 is built from 14 residues. Germline CDR1 is MNHEY and CDR2 is SVGAGI. Here the CDR3 reads CASSTGGRGDTQYF. In DNA form, the CDR3 reads TGTGCCAGCAGCACGGGGGGGCGGGGAGATACGCAGTATTTT.

The chain carries TRBV5-5 and TRBJ2-1, with a tentative D call TRBD2 (6 bases). Germline-derived CDR1 and CDR2 are SGHKS and YYEKEE (reference sequence). Trimming pared 0 bases from V and 3 bases from J, leaving 7 bases between. The CDR3 has 14 residues. Here the CDR3 reads CASSLGGDYNEQFF. CDR3 DNA: TGTGCCAGCAGCTTGGGCGGGGACTACAATGAGCAGTTCTTC.

J is TRBJ2-3 and V is TRBV5-6, with D perhaps TRBD2 (6 bases). Germline CDR1 reads SGHDT; CDR2 reads YYEEEE. Trimming took 4 bases from V and 1 from J, leaving 16 bases between them. The CDR3 contains 16 residues. CDR3 bases: TGTGCCAGCAGCAAGATAGCGGTCTTGGGCACAGATACGCAGTATTTT. It codes for CASSKIAVLGTDTQYF. Full variable domain (outside the CDR3, taken from reference TRBV5-6 and TRBJ2-3): DAGVTQSPTHLIKTRGQQVTLRCSPKSGHDTVSWYQQALGQGPQFIFQYYEEEERQRGNFPDRFSGHQFPNYSSELNVNALLLGDSALYLCASSKIAVLGTDTQYFGPGTRLTVL.

The chain employs TRBV10-2 and TRBJ2-5; 15 bases match TRBD2. The ends lost 6 bases at V and 5 bases at J; junction bases unmatched: 4. CDR1 is WSHSY and CDR2 is SAAADI in the germline V gene. The CDR3 sequence is 15 residues long. This chain's CDR3 is CASRGTSGGSETQYF. The CDR3 DNA reads TGCGCCAGCAGAGGGACTAGCGGGGGGTCCGAGACCCAGTACTTC.

The chain employs TRBV5-1 and TRBJ1-5; unclear D gene. The V and J ends lost 0 bases and 5 bases respectively, with 6 bases between them. Per germline, CDR1 SGHRS and CDR2 YFSETQ. The CDR3 sequence is 13 residues long. The CDR3, as DNA: TGCGCCAGCAGCTTGGATGTAGATCAGCCCCAGCATTTT. This sequence encodes CASSLDVDQPQHF.

This chain joins TRBV27 and TRBJ1-1; D might be TRBD1 (6 bases). This CDR3 comprises 14 residues. Per the germline V gene, CDR1 is MNHEY and CDR2 is SMNVEV (reference sequence). Trimming took 5 bases from V and 2 from J, leaving 12 bases between them. The CDR3 DNA sequence: TGTGCCAGCAGTCCGGGACAAACCAACACTGAAGCTTTCTTT. The encoded protein is CASSPGQTNTEAFF.